This T cell receptor (beta chain) was sequenced during a study of OX40 agonist ivuxolimab in advanced cancers. Germline V CDR1 and CDR2: MNHNY, SVGAGI (reference sequence). V was pared by 5 bases and J by 10 bases, with 11 bases between. This CDR3 spans 11 amino acids. Profiled with immunoSEQ multiplex PCR; TCRdb holds only in-frame clones, not every one. The data contain fewer than 100,000 clones, roughly 90% of them singletons. This clone has only one observation. The chain uses TRBV6-6 and TRBJ1-1; D might be TRBD1 (5 bases). This specimen was CD4+ or CD8+ T cells sorted from blood, taken in a trial of the OX40 agonist ivuxolimab. This TCR was recovered from an adult with an advanced solid tumor such as melanoma, head and neck, liver or kidney cancer. The CDR3 sequence: CASSMDQGAFF. The CDR3, as DNA: TGTGCCAGCAGTATGGATCAGGGAGCTTTCTTT.